Below are 15 T cell receptor beta chains sequenced from a single sample in a study of blood T cell repertoires in COVID-19. The assay was immunoSEQ multiplex PCR, and TCRdb's table has in-frame clones only and misses some. The table lists about 250,000 clones, around nine tenths of them singletons, with 2.1% in the top ten. Source material: peripheral blood. These TCRs come from a woman aged 40 to 55 who had recovered from COVID-19.

This clone turned up a few times. This chain connects TRBV30 to TRBJ2-7; 12 bases are shared with TRBD2. Germline assignment: CDR1 GTSNPN and CDR2 SVGIG (reference sequence). V dropped 5 bases and J dropped 6; count of bases not matched to a gene: 5. This CDR3 spans 13 amino acids. The CDR3 nucleotides read TGTGCCTGGTCAAGACTAGCGGGGGCCGAGCAGTACTTC. Translated, it gives CAWSRLAGAEQYF.

This chain links TRBV6-5 with TRBJ2-3, with 7 bases aligning to TRBD1. The trim removed 0 bases at V and 1 base at J, leaving 4 bases unmatched. The CDR3 length is 16 residues. Germline-derived CDR1 and CDR2 are MNHEY and SVGAGI. The CDR3 loop reads CASSYSRQGRTDTQYF. In DNA, the CDR3 is TGTGCCAGCAGTTACTCTAGACAGGGACGCACAGATACGCAGTATTTT.

This chain connects TRBV12-3 or TRBV12-4 to TRBJ2-7; possible D gene TRBD2, 6 bases. V lost 6 bases, J lost 2 bases, and 11 bases lay in between. The CDR3 runs to 13 residues. The CDR3 loop is CASSGRAPYEQYF. The CDR3 DNA is TGTGCCAGCAGCGGGAGAGCCCCCTACGAGCAGTACTTC.

This clone was found once. The chain recombines TRBV5-1 with TRBJ2-3; D uncertain. V lost 6 bases and J 0 bases, leaving 2 bases between the germline ends. The CDR3 spans 11 residues. CDR1 is SGHRS and CDR2 is YFSETQ in the germline V gene. The DNA for the CDR3 is TGCGCCAGCACTAGCACAGATACGCAGTATTTT. Translating gives CASTSTDTQYF.

The table lists this clone with a count of one. CDR3 DNA: TGTGCCAGCAGCGAGGGGGCCTCAAGCTGGGGCTACGAGCAGTACTTC. Amino acid sequence: CASSEGASSWGYEQYF. The chain combines TRBV9 with TRBJ2-7; 7 bases match TRBD1. This CDR3 contains 16 residues. Germline V gene sequence: CDR1 SGDLS, CDR2 YYNGEE. With V trimmed by 3 bases and J by 3 bases, 12 bases remained unmatched.

CDR3 loop: CASSLSGRPPLHF. CDR3 sequence (DNA): TGTGCCAGCAGTTTATCGGGAAGGCCACCCCTCCACTTT. V usage is TRBV12-3 or TRBV12-4 and J usage is TRBJ1-6; unclear D gene. The CDR3 spans 13 residues. Trimming took off 2 bases at V and 11 bases at J, with 10 bases between the two ends.

CDR3 DNA sequence: TGTGCCAGTAGTATAGATCATCTTGCCGGGGGTAGCCAAGAGACCCAGTACTTC. Its translation: CASSIDHLAGGSQETQYF. The chain recombines TRBV19 with TRBJ2-5, with D possibly TRBD2 on 6 matching bases. Germline V CDR1 and CDR2: LNHDA, SQIVND (reference sequence). V was cut by 0 bases and J by 1 base, with 18 bases left in between. The CDR3 has 18 residues.

V gene TRBV7-2 combines with J gene TRBJ2-1, with 10 bases fitting TRBD2. CDR1 SGHTA and CDR2 FQGNSA come from the germline V gene. The CDR3 runs to 18 residues. V dropped 0 bases and J dropped 3; count of bases not matched to a gene: 8. This chain's CDR3 is CASSLAILAGANYNEQFF. The CDR3 DNA is TGTGCCAGCAGCTTAGCTATCCTAGCGGGGGCTAACTACAATGAGCAGTTCTTC.

The chain carries TRBV18 and TRBJ2-5; tentative D call: TRBD2 (6 bases). Germline V gene lookup returns CDR1 KGHSH and CDR2 LQKENI. The CDR3 has 13 amino acids. Trimming left V 3 bases short and J 4 bases short, with 9 bases between. CDR3 sequence (DNA): TGTGCCAGCTCACCCCTAGCGACAGAGACCCAGTACTTC. It yields the protein CASSPLATETQYF.

The chain is built from TRBV6-2 or TRBV6-3 and TRBJ1-4; 8 bases agree with TRBD1. The CDR3 runs 16 residues. CDR1 is MNHEY and CDR2 is SVGEGT in the germline V gene. The J segment lost 7 bases and the V segment lost 0 bases, leaving 7 bases of the junction unmatched. The CDR3 coding sequence is TGTGCCAGCAGTTACTCCGGACAGGGCCGACCTGAAAAACTGTTTTTT. This encodes CASSYSGQGRPEKLFF.

V gene TRBV27 combines with J gene TRBJ2-1; D not resolved. Trimming took off 5 bases at V and 7 bases at J, with 21 bases between the two ends. Germline CDR1 reads MNHEY; CDR2 reads SMNVEV (reference sequence). CDR3 length: 16 amino acids. The CDR3 is CASSPTYPTLSNEQFF. CDR3 bases: TGTGCCAGCAGTCCGACTTACCCGACCCTAAGTAATGAGCAGTTCTTC.

Only one count was recorded for this clone. The rearrangement links TRBV4-1 to TRBJ2-5; D is undetermined. The CDR3 totals 16 residues. V gave up 0 bases and J gave up 1 base, with 12 bases separating them. Per germline, CDR1 MGHRA and CDR2 YSYEKL. CDR3 nucleotides: TGCGCCAGCAGCCAAGATGGAACAGCCGTCCAAGAGACCCAGTACTTC. Its protein product is CASSQDGTAVQETQYF.

The chain couples TRBV6-5 to TRBJ1-4, with TRBD1 identical over 7 bases. The V gene end was trimmed by 6 bases and the J gene end by 5 bases; junction bases not matched to a gene: 6. Per the germline V gene, CDR1 is MNHEY and CDR2 is SVGAGI. The CDR3 is made up of 14 amino acids. CDR3 region: CASRGGQNNEKLFF. CDR3 DNA sequence: TGTGCCAGCAGGGGGGGACAGAACAATGAAAAACTGTTTTTT.

This clone was detected only once. The genes are TRBV6-5 and TRBJ1-1; maybe TRBD1 (6 bases). V gave up 7 bases and J gave up 1 base, with 16 bases separating them. Germline CDR1 MNHEY, CDR2 SVGAGI. CDR3 length: 15 residues. The CDR3 DNA follows: TGTGCCAGCACTCTCACACAGGGCCCGAACACTGAAGCTTTCTTT. It is translated as CASTLTQGPNTEAFF.

The rearrangement links TRBV28 to TRBJ2-7; 16 nucleotides agree with TRBD2. Germline values: CDR1 MDHEN, CDR2 SYDVKM. Losses at the gene ends were 6 bases for V and 7 bases for J; bases not matched to a gene: 15. CDR3 size: 18 residues. The CDR3 reads CASSYPGLAGGPRGEQYF. As DNA, the CDR3 is TGTGCCAGCAGCTACCCGGGACTAGCGGGGGGGCCCCGGGGGGAGCAGTACTTC.